This TCR beta chain is from a study of blood T cells in healthy people across ages. Germline assignment: CDR1 LGHNA and CDR2 YNFKEQ. There are 14 residues in the CDR3. Alongside a J-beta primer mix, a sample-barcoded 5' primer served in a second PCR lasting 7 to 11 cycles. Every single cDNA molecule received a tag from a template-switch adaptor with 12 random nucleotides. In TCRdb, the 5' RACE reads were re-called with MiXCR into one record per CDR3 protein. The sample lists around 970,000 distinct CDR3 sequences; roughly 47% were seen once. On this clonotype itself: A junction end diverges from the germline sequence, so it may reflect a read error.

This rearrangement joins TRBV4-2 to TRBJ1-1; D is perhaps TRBD1 (6 bases). Sequencing was carried out using blood. This sequence was found in a woman aged 55 to 70 in good health. The CDR3, as DNA: TGTGCCAGCAGCCAACAGGGGTTGAACACTGAAACTTTCTTT. Translation gives CASSQQGLNTETFF.